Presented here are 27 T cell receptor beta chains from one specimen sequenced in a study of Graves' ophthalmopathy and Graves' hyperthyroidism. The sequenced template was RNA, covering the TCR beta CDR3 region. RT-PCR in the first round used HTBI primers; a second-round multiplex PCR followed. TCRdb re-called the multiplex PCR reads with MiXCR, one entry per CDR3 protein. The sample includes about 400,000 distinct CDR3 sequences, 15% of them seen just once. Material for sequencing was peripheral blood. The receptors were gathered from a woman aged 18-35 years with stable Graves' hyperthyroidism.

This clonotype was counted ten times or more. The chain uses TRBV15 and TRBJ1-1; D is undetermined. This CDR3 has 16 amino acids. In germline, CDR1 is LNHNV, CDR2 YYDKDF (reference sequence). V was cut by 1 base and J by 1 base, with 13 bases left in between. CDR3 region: CATSRGLRFKNTEAFF. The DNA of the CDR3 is TGTGCCACCAGCAGAGGGCTTAGATTCAAGAACACTGAAGCTTTCTTT.

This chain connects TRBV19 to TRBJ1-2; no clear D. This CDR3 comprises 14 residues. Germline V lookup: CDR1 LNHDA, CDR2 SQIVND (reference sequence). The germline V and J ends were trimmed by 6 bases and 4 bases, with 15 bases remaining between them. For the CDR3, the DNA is TGTGCCAGTAGGAACCAACAGACTTTCTATGGCTACACCTTC. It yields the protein CASRNQQTFYGYTF.

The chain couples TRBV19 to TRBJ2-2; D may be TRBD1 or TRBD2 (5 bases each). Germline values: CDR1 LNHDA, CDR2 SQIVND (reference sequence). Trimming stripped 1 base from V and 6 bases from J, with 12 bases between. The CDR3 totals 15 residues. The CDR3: CASSIAGIGAGELFF. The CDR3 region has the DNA TGTGCCAGTAGTATAGCGGGGATAGGGGCCGGGGAGCTGTTTTTT.

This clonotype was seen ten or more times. The CDR3 protein is CASSLTLGADMNTEAFF. Written as DNA, the CDR3 is TGTGCCAGCAGTTTAACGCTAGGGGCGGACATGAACACTGAAGCTTTCTTT. The rearrangement uses TRBV6-6 and TRBJ1-1; D is possibly TRBD1 (5 bases). Germline CDR1 and CDR2: MNHNY and SVGAGI (reference sequence). With 4 bases removed from V and 0 bases from J, the gap between germline ends came to 18 bases. The CDR3 has 17 amino acids.

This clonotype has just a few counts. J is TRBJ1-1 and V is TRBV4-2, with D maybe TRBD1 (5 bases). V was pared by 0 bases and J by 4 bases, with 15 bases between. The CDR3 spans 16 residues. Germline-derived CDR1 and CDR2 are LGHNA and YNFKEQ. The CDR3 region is CASSQELTAALTEAFF. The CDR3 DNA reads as TGTGCCAGCAGCCAAGAATTGACAGCGGCGCTCACTGAAGCTTTCTTT.

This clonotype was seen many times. As DNA, the CDR3 is TGTGCCAGCAGCCCGACAGGGCCTGCTAACTATGGCTACACCTTC. Protein sequence: CASSPTGPANYGYTF. This sequence joins TRBV7-2 and TRBJ1-2, with 7 bases matching TRBD1. The CDR3 contains 15 residues. V lost 5 bases, J lost 0 bases, and 6 bases stayed unmatched. The germline CDR1 and CDR2 sequences are SGHTA and FQGNSA. The full variable domain, with the rest looked up from reference TRBV7-2 and TRBJ1-2, is GAGVSQSPSNKVTEKGKDVELRCDPISGHTALYWYRQSLGQGLEFLIYFQGNSAPDKSGLPSDRFSAERTGGSVSTLTIQRTQQEDSAVYLCASSPTGPANYGYTFGSGTRLTVV.

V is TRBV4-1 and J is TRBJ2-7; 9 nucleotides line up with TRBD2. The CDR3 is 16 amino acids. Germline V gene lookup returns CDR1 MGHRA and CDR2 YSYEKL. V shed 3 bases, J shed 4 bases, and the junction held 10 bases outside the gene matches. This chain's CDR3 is CASSHPKGRGGYEQYF. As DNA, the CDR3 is TGCGCCAGCAGCCATCCGAAGGGGCGGGGGGGATACGAGCAGTACTTC.

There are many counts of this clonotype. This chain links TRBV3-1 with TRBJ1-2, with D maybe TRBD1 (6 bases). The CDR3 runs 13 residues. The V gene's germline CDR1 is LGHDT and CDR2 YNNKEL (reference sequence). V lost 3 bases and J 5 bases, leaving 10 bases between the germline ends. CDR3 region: CASSHGTLYGYTF. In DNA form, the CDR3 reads TGTGCCAGCAGCCATGGGACACTGTATGGCTACACCTTC.

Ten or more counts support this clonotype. The CDR3: CASSARGGAYEQYF. In DNA form, the CDR3 reads TGTGCCAGCAGTGCCCGCGGCGGCGCCTACGAGCAGTACTTC. J is TRBJ2-7 and V is TRBV12-3 or TRBV12-4; D unclear. V shed 5 bases and J shed 2 bases, with 13 bases lying between them. This CDR3 region has 14 residues.

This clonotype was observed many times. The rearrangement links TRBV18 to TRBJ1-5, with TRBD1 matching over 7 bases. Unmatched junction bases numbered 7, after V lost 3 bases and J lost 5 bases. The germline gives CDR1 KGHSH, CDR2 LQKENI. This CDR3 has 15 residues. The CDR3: CASSPTQGPDQPQHF. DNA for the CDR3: TGTGCCAGCTCACCGACACAGGGGCCGGATCAGCCCCAGCATTTT.

Here the CDR3 DNA reads TGTGCCAGCAGCTTATCGGCAGGGGGCATTGAAGCTTTCTTT. Translating gives CASSLSAGGIEAFF. The chain employs TRBV11-1 and TRBJ1-1; 8 positions agree with TRBD1. With 2 bases clipped from V and 7 bases from J, the junction kept 6 bases outside the gene matches. The CDR3 loop spans 14 amino acids. Germline CDR1 is SGHAT and CDR2 is FQDESV (reference sequence). Based on the CDR3 plus reference TRBV11-1 and TRBJ1-1, the full variable domain is EAEVAQSPRYKITEKSQAVAFWCDPISGHATLYWYRQILGQGPELLVQFQDESVVDDSQLPKDRFSAERLKGVDSTLKIQPAELGDSAMYLCASSLSAGGIEAFFGQGTRLTVV.

CDR3 protein: CASSETGWATYSNQPQHF. The CDR3 DNA follows: TGTGCCAGCAGTGAAACAGGGTGGGCTACTTATAGCAATCAGCCCCAGCATTTT. The genes are TRBV6-1 and TRBJ1-5; possibly TRBD1 for D (6 bases). The germline gives CDR1 MNHNS, CDR2 SASEGT. V was clipped by 2 bases and J by 0 bases, with 17 bases between them. CDR3 length: 18 residues.

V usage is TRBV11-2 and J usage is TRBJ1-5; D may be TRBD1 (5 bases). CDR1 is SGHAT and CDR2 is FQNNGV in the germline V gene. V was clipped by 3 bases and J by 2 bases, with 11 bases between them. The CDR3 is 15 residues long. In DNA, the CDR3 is TGTGCCAGCAGCTTGAGCAGGGCAGGCAATCAGCCCCAGCATTTT. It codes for CASSLSRAGNQPQHF.

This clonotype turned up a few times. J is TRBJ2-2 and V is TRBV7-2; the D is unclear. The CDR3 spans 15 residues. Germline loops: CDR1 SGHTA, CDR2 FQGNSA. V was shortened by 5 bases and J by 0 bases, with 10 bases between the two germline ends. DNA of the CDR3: TGTGCCAGCAGCCGACCGGGCCCGAACACCGGGGAGCTGTTTTTT. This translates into CASSRPGPNTGELFF.

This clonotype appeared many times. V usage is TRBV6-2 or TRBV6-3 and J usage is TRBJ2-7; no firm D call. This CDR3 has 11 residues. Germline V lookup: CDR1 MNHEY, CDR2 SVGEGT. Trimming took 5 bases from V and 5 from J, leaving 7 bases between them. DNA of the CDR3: TGTGCCAGCAGTCCTCTGGACGAGCAGTACTTC. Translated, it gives CASSPLDEQYF.

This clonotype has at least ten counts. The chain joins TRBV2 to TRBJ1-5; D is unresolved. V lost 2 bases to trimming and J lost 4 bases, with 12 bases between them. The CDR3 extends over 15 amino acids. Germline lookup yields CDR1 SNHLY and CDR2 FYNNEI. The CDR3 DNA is TGTGCCAGCAGTGAAATCCCTGGAGGAAATCAGCCCCAGCATTTT. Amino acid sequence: CASSEIPGGNQPQHF.

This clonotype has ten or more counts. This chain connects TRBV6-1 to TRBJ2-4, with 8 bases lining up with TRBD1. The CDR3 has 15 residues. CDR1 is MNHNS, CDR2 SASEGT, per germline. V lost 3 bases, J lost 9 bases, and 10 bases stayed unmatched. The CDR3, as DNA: TGTGCCAGCAGTGACGAAAGCAGGGGGCGAGGCATTCAGTACTTC. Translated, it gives CASSDESRGRGIQYF.

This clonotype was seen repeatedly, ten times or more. CDR3 DNA: TGTGCCAGCAGCTTGGGGACAGGGGGAAAGAACATTCAGTACTTC. Translation gives CASSLGTGGKNIQYF. The gene calls are TRBV7-3 and TRBJ2-4; TRBD1 matches 11 bases. V was clipped by 3 bases and J by 7 bases; unmatched bases: 5. The germline V gene encodes CDR1 SGHTA and CDR2 FQGTGA. The CDR3 is made up of 15 amino acids. The entire variable domain, with the rest obtained from reference TRBV7-3 and TRBJ2-4, is as follows: GAGVSQTPSNKVTEKGKYVELRCDPISGHTALYWYRQSLGQGPEFLIYFQGTGAADDSGLPNDRFFAVRPEGSVSTLKIQRTERGDSAVYLCASSLGTGGKNIQYFGAGTRLSVL.

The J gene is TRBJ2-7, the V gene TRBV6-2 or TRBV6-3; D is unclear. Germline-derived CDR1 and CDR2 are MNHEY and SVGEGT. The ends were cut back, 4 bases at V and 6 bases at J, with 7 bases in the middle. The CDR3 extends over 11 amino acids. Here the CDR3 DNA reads TGTGCCAGCAGTTCCATCCCCGAGCAGTACTTC. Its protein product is CASSSIPEQYF.

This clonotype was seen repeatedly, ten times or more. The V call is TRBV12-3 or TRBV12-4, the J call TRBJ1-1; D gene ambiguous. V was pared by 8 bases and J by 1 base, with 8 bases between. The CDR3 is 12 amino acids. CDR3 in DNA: TGTGCCAGCCTATACGGGAACACTGAAGCTTTCTTT. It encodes CASLYGNTEAFF.

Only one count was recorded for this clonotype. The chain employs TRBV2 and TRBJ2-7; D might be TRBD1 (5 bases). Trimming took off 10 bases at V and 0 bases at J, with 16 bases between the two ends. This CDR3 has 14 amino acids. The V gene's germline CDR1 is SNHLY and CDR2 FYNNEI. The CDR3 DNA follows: TGTGCCACACGAGCCCGACAGAGCTCCTACGAGCAGTACTTC. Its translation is CATRARQSSYEQYF.

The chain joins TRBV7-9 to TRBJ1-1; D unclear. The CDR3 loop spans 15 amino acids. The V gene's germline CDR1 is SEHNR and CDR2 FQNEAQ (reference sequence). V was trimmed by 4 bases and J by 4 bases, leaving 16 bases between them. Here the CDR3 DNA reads TGTGCCAGCAGCTACTCGACCCGATCGGGCACTGAAGCTTTCTTT. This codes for CASSYSTRSGTEAFF.

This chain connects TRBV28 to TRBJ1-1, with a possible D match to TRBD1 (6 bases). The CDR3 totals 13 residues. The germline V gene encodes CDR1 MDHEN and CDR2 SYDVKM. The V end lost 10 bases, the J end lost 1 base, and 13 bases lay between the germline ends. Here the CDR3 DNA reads TGTGCCACCACAGGGAACCAGAACACTGAAGCTTTCTTT. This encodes CATTGNQNTEAFF. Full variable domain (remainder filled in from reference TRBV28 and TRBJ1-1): DVKVTQSSRYLVKRTGEKVFLECVQDMDHENMFWYRQDPGLGLRLIYFSYDVKMKEKGDIPEGYSVSREKKERFSLILESASTNQTSMYLCATTGNQNTEAFFGQGTRLTVV.

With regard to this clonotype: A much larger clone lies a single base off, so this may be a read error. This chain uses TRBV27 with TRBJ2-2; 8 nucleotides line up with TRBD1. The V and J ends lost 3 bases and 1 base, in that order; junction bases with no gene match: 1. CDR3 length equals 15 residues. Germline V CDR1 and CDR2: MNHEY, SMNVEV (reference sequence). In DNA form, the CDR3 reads TGTGCCAGCAGTTTTGACAGGGGGAACACCGGGGAGCTGTTTTTT. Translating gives CASSFDRGNTGELFF.

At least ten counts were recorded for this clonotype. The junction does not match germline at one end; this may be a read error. As DNA, the CDR3 is TGTGCCGGCAGTTACGGGCGGGGTAGCTCCTACGAGCAGTACTTC. Encoded protein: CAGSYGRGSSYEQYF. This chain uses TRBV6-2 or TRBV6-3 with TRBJ2-7, with D maybe TRBD2 (6 bases). The CDR3 is 15 residues long. The germline V gene encodes CDR1 MNHEY and CDR2 SVGEGT.

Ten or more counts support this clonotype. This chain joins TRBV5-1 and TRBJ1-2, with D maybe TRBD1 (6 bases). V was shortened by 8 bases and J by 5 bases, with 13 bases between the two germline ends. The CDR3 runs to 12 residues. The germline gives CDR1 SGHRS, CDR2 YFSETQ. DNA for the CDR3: TGCGCCAGTGAGACAGGCACATATGGCTACACCTTC. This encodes CASETGTYGYTF.

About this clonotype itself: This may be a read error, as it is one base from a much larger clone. CDR3 amino acids: CASSPPDSRPYGYSF. CDR3 DNA sequence: TGCGCCAGCAGCCCCCCTGACAGCCGACCCTATGGCTACAGCTTC. The chain couples TRBV4-1 to TRBJ1-2, with D possibly matching TRBD1 (5 bases). Germline V gene data show CDR1 as MGHRA and CDR2 as YSYEKL. The CDR3 is 15 residues long.